Below, 9 T cell receptor beta chains from the same sample are listed, as sequenced in a study of cytomegalovirus exposure and HLA in healthy donors. Profiling relied on immunoSEQ multiplex PCR, and the TCRdb table lists in-frame clones only, not all of them. This sample has some 150,000 clones; 85% to 90% occur once, and the top ten carry about 2.7%. The specimen was PBMCs. Source of these receptors: a man younger than 35 in good health and CMV-seronegative.

The chain uses TRBV13 and TRBJ2-1; TRBD2 is a possible D gene (6 bases). Germline V lookup: CDR1 PRHDT, CDR2 FYEKMQ (reference sequence). The CDR3 covers 14 residues. V was clipped by 5 bases and J by 6 bases, with 14 bases between them. As DNA, the CDR3 is TGTGCCAGCAGCGTAATGACTAGAGTCAATGAGCAGTTCTTC. This gives the protein CASSVMTRVNEQFF.

The chain carries TRBV6-5 and TRBJ1-5; D gene uncertain. This CDR3 region has 16 residues. Trimming removed 0 bases from V and 4 bases from J, with 13 bases in between. The V gene's germline CDR1 is MNHEY and CDR2 SVGAGI. The CDR3 DNA sequence: TGTGCCAGCAGTTACTCATGGGGTACGGGGAATCAGCCCCAGCATTTT. Its protein is CASSYSWGTGNQPQHF.

The J gene is TRBJ2-5, the V gene TRBV30, with 10 nucleotides matching TRBD1. Looked up from germline, CDR1 is GTSNPN and CDR2 is SVGIG (reference sequence). With V trimmed by 1 base and J by 5 bases, 4 bases remained unmatched. There are 14 residues in the CDR3. The CDR3 bases are TGTGCCTGGAGTGAGGGACAGGGGTTTGAGACCCAGTACTTC. Amino acids: CAWSEGQGFETQYF. The complete variable domain, with remaining parts taken from reference TRBV30 and TRBJ2-5, reads SQTIHQWPATLVQPVGSPLSLECTVEGTSNPNLYWYRQAAGRGLQLLFYSVGIGQISSEVPQNLSASRPQDRQFILSSKKLLLSDSGFYLCAWSEGQGFETQYFGPGTRLLVL.

This clone was seen a handful of times. This chain connects TRBV6-4 to TRBJ2-1, with TRBD2 matching over 11 bases. Germline CDR1 and CDR2: MRHNA and SNTAGT. V trimming: 0 bases; J trimming: 7 bases; junction bases outside the gene matches: 5. This CDR3 spans 16 amino acids. CDR3: CASSDSPGLAANEQFF. The CDR3 DNA sequence: TGTGCCAGCAGTGACTCACCGGGACTAGCGGCAAATGAGCAGTTCTTC.

The V and J genes are TRBV18 and TRBJ1-4; 7 bases are shared with TRBD1. Looked up from germline, CDR1 is KGHSH and CDR2 is LQKENI. The J segment lost 6 bases and the V segment lost 3 bases, leaving 10 bases of the junction unmatched. The CDR3 has 16 amino acids. Here the CDR3 reads CASSPPRGAEDEKLFF. The CDR3 coding sequence is TGTGCCAGCTCACCCCCCAGGGGGGCTGAGGATGAAAAACTGTTTTTT.

The V and J genes are TRBV6-5 and TRBJ1-2; 10 nucleotides match TRBD1. In germline, CDR1 is MNHEY, CDR2 SVGAGI. The CDR3 is made up of 14 amino acids. Trimming cost V 3 bases and J 4 bases; bases outside gene matches: 2. CDR3 region: CASSYDRGLYGYTF. The CDR3 region has the DNA TGTGCCAGCAGTTATGACAGGGGGCTCTATGGCTACACCTTC.

This sequence joins TRBV6-6 and TRBJ1-5, with D unclear. The V gene lost 7 bases and the J gene lost 7 bases, with 20 bases spanning the gap. Looked up from germline, CDR1 is MNHNY and CDR2 is SVGAGI (reference sequence). The CDR3 totals 15 residues. CDR3 coding DNA: TGTGCCAGCATTCCCCGGGAGGGAGTGGGGCAGCCCCAGCATTTT. It yields the protein CASIPREGVGQPQHF.

This clone was recorded a few times. Distinct nucleotide sequences in the sample also encode this CDR3. The rearrangement joins TRBV20-1 to TRBJ2-7; possibly TRBD1 for D (5 bases). The V gene's germline CDR1 is DFQATT and CDR2 SNEGSKA (reference sequence). V was pared by 2 bases and J by 4 bases, with 6 bases between. The CDR3 covers 11 residues. The CDR3 DNA is TGCAGTGCTAGAAGGGGATACGAGCAGTACTTC. It translates to CSARRGYEQYF.

The V and J genes are TRBV2 and TRBJ2-1; no clear D. V lost 4 bases, J lost 0 bases, and 10 bases lay in between. The CDR3 contains 15 residues. In germline, CDR1 is SNHLY, CDR2 FYNNEI. CDR3: CASSVPTSSYNEQFF. The CDR3 nucleotides are TGTGCCAGCAGTGTTCCCACAAGCTCCTACAATGAGCAGTTCTTC.